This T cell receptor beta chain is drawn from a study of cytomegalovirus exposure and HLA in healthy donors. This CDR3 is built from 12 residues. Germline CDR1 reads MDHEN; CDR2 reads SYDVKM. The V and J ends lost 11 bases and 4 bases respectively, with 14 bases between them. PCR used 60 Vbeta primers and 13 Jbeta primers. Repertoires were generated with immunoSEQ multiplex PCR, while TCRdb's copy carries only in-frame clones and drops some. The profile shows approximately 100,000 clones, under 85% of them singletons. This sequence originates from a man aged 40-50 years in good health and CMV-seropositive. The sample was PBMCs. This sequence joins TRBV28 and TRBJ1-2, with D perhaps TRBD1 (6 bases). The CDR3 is CAGGADPYGYTF. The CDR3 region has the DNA TGTGCCGGGGGGGCGGACCCCTATGGCTACACCTTC.